Shown below are 14 T cell receptor beta chains from a single sample sequenced in a study of tumor-infiltrating lymphocytes in primary liver carcinoma. Total RNA amounting to 500 ng was the source from which TCR beta cDNA was made with a constant-region primer. Three nested multiplex PCR rounds, a slightly modified ARM-PCR method, built the TCR beta libraries. Two initial PCR rounds of around 9 cycles each paired TRBV1-TRBV30 forward primers with a C-beta reverse primer. TCRdb re-derived calls from the multiplex PCR reads in MiXCR, one entry per CDR3 protein. The table records about 120,000 distinct CDR3 sequences, roughly 70% of them present only once. Co-extracted RNA and DNA came from roughly 20-30 mg of unsorted bulk tissue. Sequencing used tumor-adjacent normal liver tissue. Receptor source: an older woman with primary liver carcinoma and hepatitis B virus infection.

V and J are TRBV6-1 and TRBJ2-1; TRBD2 aligns across 7 bases. Trimming at V came to 7 bases and at J to 9 bases, leaving 18 bases not matched to a gene. The CDR3 has 16 residues. Looked up from germline, CDR1 is MNHNS and CDR2 is SASEGT. CDR3 bases: TGTGCCAGCATATCGGGACTAACAGGAGGGAAAGGTGAGCAGTTCTTC. It is translated as CASISGLTGGKGEQFF.

At least ten counts were recorded for this clonotype. This chain uses TRBV6-6 with TRBJ2-1; 8 bases align to TRBD1. Germline-derived CDR1 and CDR2 are MNHNY and SVGAGI (reference sequence). This CDR3 is built from 16 residues. After removal of 8 bases from V and 1 base from J, the junction contained 10 bases not matched to a gene. The CDR3 region is CASRTRTGQSYNEQFF. Written as DNA, the CDR3 is TGTGCCAGCCGAACCCGGACAGGGCAGTCCTACAATGAGCAGTTCTTC.

This chain uses TRBV28 with TRBJ2-3; 11 positions match TRBD2. The CDR3 contains 19 residues. Trimming at V came to 4 bases and at J to 2 bases, leaving 14 bases not matched to a gene. Germline lookup yields CDR1 MDHEN and CDR2 SYDVKM. The CDR3 loop reads CASSYSGLAAGGLTDTQYF. The CDR3 DNA sequence: TGTGCCAGCAGTTATTCGGGACTAGCGGCCGGGGGCCTCACAGATACGCAGTATTTT.

The rearrangement links TRBV5-1 to TRBJ1-1, with unresolved D. Trimming shortened V by 4 bases and J by 1 base, and 8 bases separated the two germline ends. CDR1 is SGHRS, CDR2 YFSETQ, per germline. The CDR3 is made up of 13 amino acids. CDR3 sequence: CASSPDGNTEAFF. CDR3 nucleotides: TGCGCCAGCAGCCCCGACGGGAACACTGAAGCTTTCTTT. Drawing the rest from reference TRBV5-1 and TRBJ1-1, the complete variable domain is KAGVTQTPRYLIKTRGQQVTLSCSPISGHRSVSWYQQTPGQGLQFLFEYFSETQRNKGNFPGRFSGRQFSNSRSEMNVSTLELGDSALYLCASSPDGNTEAFFGQGTRLTVV.

In regard to this clonotype: This clone may be a read error of a much larger clone one base away. The rearrangement uses TRBV29-1 and TRBJ2-5; D is ambiguous. The V end was cut by 2 bases, the J end by 4 bases, with 11 bases between. The CDR3 spans 13 residues. Germline CDR1 reads SQVTM; CDR2 reads ANQGSEA. CDR3 sequence: CSVELPARETQYF. The CDR3 DNA reads as TGCAGCGTTGAACTACCCGCGCGAGAGACCCAGTACTTC.

As concerns this clonotype: Given a much more abundant clone one base away, this may be a read error. The V gene is TRBV5-6, the J gene TRBJ2-6; no clear D gene. CDR3 length equals 17 residues. The V gene's germline CDR1 is SGHDT and CDR2 YYEEEE. V was shortened by 3 bases and J by 0 bases, with 13 bases between the two germline ends. CDR3 in DNA: TGTGCCAGCAGCTATCGGATTGCGATCTCTGGGGCCAACGTCCTGACTTTC. This translates into CASSYRIAISGANVLTF.

This clonotype was recorded many times. The chain employs TRBV28 and TRBJ2-7; 9 nucleotides agree with TRBD2. After removal of 2 bases from V and 2 bases from J, the junction contained 1 base not matched to a gene. CDR3 size: 14 residues. Germline values: CDR1 MDHEN, CDR2 SYDVKM. The chain's CDR3 is CASSLAGGPYEQYF. The CDR3 DNA sequence: TGTGCCAGCAGTTTAGCGGGAGGGCCCTACGAGCAGTACTTC.

The genes are TRBV28 and TRBJ2-4, with 9 nucleotides matching TRBD1. With 1 base clipped from V and 8 bases from J, the junction kept 27 bases outside the gene matches. Germline CDR1 MDHEN, CDR2 SYDVKM. This CDR3 region has 22 residues. CDR3 in amino acids: CASSLSIEYSMPKQGARDIQYF. DNA for the CDR3: TGTGCCAGCAGTTTATCCATTGAGTACTCGATGCCGAAACAGGGGGCGAGGGACATTCAGTACTTC.

The chain employs TRBV7-3 and TRBJ2-7, with 7 nucleotides matching TRBD1. The length of the CDR3 is 13 residues. V gave up 6 bases and J gave up 7 bases; unmatched junction bases: 9. Germline CDR1 and CDR2: SGHTA and FQGTGA. This chain's CDR3 is CASSKDRVGEQYF. The CDR3 DNA is TGTGCCAGCAGTAAAGACAGGGTTGGAGAGCAGTACTTC.

CDR3 region: CASTSRGHGQYF. In DNA form, the CDR3 reads TGTGCCAGCACTTCCAGGGGTCACGGGCAGTACTTC. The chain couples TRBV6-5 to TRBJ2-7; a weak D match, TRBD1 (6 bases). Germline V gene lookup returns CDR1 MNHEY and CDR2 SVGAGI. This CDR3 region has 12 residues. With 7 bases removed from V and 9 bases from J, the gap between germline ends came to 16 bases.

For this clonotype: Compared with germline, one end of the junction differs, possibly owing to a read error. CDR3 DNA: TGTCCCAGCAGCCCCTATGGCGGGAGGACACAAGAGGCCCAGTACTTC. Its translation is CPSSPYGGRTQEAQYF. This sequence joins TRBV11-2 and TRBJ2-5; 8 positions agree with TRBD2. The germline gives CDR1 SGHAT, CDR2 FQNNGV. The CDR3 totals 16 residues.

The chain links TRBV11-2 to TRBJ2-1; 11 bases are shared with TRBD2. This CDR3 region has 17 residues. Germline V CDR1 and CDR2: SGHAT, FQNNGV. The CDR3 DNA reads as TGTGCAAGCTGCTCAGGTCTGGTAGCGGGAGGGCCGAATGAGCAGTTCTTC. It yields the protein CASCSGLVAGGPNEQFF.

As regards this clonotype: The junction differs from germline at one of its ends, possibly a read error. The V call is TRBV6-5, the J call TRBJ2-7; D may be TRBD2 (6 bases). Germline CDR1 is MNHEY and CDR2 is SVGAGI. The CDR3 totals 13 residues. The CDR3 sequence: CVSKRVGVSGQYF. The CDR3 DNA reads TGTGTCAGCAAAAGGGTAGGGGTTAGCGGGCAGTACTTC.

The chain carries TRBV6-1 and TRBJ1-1; TRBD1 might be the D (5 bases). This CDR3 spans 13 amino acids. Germline V gene sequence: CDR1 MNHNS, CDR2 SASEGT. V was trimmed by 7 bases and J by 7 bases, leaving 16 bases between them. CDR3: CASKNRRFGEAFF. The CDR3 DNA reads TGTGCCAGCAAGAACAGGCGGTTTGGTGAAGCTTTCTTT.